This T cell receptor (beta chain) was obtained from a study of identical twins. This clonotype was counted many times. V gave up 2 bases and J gave up 7 bases, with 11 bases separating them. CDR1 and CDR2 (germline): MNHEY, SMNVEV (reference sequence). The CDR3 loop spans 14 amino acids. TCRdb re-called the 5' RACE reads with MiXCR, one entry per CDR3 protein. The sample consists of 400,000 to 500,000 distinct CDR3 sequences, about 18% of them appearing once. The sequencing input was naive T cells sorted from blood. The receptor comes from a man aged 45-65 years in good health. This chain connects TRBV27 to TRBJ1-4; D gene uncertain. This CDR3 is CASSLKRGVEKLFF. As DNA, the CDR3 is TGTGCCAGCAGTTTAAAGCGTGGGGTTGAAAAACTGTTTTTT.